This TCR beta chain came from a study of blood T cell repertoires in COVID-19. Turning to the study itself: Nucleic acid was either cDNA or gDNA, and it came from T cells, B-cell-depleted T cells, or PBMCs.

This table comes from immunoSEQ multiplex PCR, and its TCRdb copy is limited to in-frame clones, with some not included. The table has about 160,000 clones, over 80% seen once. The CDR3 extends over 14 amino acids. Germline-derived CDR1 and CDR2 are MNHEY and SVGAGI. V dropped 7 bases and J dropped 5 bases, with 17 bases sitting between them. Sequenced input: peripheral blood. This TCR came from a man aged 25-45 years with COVID-19, enrolled during active disease. The chain combines TRBV6-5 with TRBJ2-5; D is ambiguous. CDR3 in DNA: TGTGCCAGCACGCCGTGGGCCCCTGGTGAGACCCAGTACTTC. Its translation: CASTPWAPGETQYF.